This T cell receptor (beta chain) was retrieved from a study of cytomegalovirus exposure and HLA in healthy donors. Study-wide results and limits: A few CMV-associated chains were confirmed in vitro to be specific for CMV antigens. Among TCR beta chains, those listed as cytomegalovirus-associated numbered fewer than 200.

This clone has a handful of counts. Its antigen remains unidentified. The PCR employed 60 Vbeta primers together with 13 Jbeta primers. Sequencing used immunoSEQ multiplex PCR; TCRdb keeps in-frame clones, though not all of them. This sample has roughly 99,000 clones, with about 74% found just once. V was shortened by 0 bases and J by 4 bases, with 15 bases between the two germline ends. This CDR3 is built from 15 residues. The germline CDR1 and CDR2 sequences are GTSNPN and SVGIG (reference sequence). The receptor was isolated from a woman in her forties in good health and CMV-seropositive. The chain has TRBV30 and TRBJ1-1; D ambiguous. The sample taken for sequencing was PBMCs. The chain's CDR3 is CAWSVQGGRATEAFF. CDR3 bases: TGTGCCTGGAGTGTACAAGGAGGGAGAGCCACTGAAGCTTTCTTT. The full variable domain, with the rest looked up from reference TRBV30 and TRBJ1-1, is SQTIHQWPATLVQPVGSPLSLECTVEGTSNPNLYWYRQAAGRGLQLLFYSVGIGQISSEVPQNLSASRPQDRQFILSSKKLLLSDSGFYLCAWSVQGGRATEAFFGQGTRLTVV.